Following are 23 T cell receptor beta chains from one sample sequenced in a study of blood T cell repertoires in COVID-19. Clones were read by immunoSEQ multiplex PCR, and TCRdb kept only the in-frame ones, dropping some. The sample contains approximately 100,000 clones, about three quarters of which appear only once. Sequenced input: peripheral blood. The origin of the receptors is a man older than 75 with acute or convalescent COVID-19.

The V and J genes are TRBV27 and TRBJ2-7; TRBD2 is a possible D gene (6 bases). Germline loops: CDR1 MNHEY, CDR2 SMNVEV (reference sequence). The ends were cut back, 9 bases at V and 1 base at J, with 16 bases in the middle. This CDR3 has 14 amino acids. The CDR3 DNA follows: TGTGCCAGTCGTGTTATGGAGGGATCCTACGAGCAGTACTTC. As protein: CASRVMEGSYEQYF.

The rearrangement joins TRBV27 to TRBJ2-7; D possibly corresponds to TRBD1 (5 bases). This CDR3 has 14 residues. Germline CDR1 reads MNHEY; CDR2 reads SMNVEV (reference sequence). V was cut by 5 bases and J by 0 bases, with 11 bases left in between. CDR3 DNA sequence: TGTGCCAGCAGTATAAGACAGAGCTCCTACGAGCAGTACTTC. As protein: CASSIRQSSYEQYF.

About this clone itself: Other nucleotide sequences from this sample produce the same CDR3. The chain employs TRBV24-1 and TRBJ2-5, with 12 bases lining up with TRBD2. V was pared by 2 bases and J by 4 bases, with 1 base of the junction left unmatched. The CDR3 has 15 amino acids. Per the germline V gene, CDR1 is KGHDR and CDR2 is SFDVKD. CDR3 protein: CATSDSGLAGETQYF. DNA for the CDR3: TGTGCCACCAGTGATTCGGGACTAGCGGGAGAGACCCAGTACTTC.

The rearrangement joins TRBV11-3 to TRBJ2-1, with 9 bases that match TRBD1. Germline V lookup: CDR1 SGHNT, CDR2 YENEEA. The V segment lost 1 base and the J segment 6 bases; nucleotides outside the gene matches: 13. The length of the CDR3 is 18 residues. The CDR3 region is CASSLGSQTGGFLNEQFF. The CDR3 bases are TGTGCCAGCAGCTTAGGGTCCCAAACAGGGGGCTTTCTCAATGAGCAGTTCTTC. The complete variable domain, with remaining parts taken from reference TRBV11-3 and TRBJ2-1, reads EAGVVQSPRYKIIEKKQPVAFWCNPISGHNTLYWYLQNLGQGPELLIRYENEEAVDDSQLPKDRFSAERLKGVDSTLKIQPAELGDSAVYLCASSLGSQTGGFLNEQFFGPGTRLTVL.

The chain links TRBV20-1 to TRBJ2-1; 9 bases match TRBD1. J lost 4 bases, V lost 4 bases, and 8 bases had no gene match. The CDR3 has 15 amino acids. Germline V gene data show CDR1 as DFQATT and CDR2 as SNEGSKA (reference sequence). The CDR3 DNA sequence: TGCAGTGCTAATGACCCGGGACAGGGTTACAATGAGCAGTTCTTC. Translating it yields CSANDPGQGYNEQFF.

The CDR3 DNA is TGTGCCAGTAGTACCCTTCCGCAGGGGGCCGGCAATCAGCCCCAGCATTTT. It translates to CASSTLPQGAGNQPQHF. The chain links TRBV19 to TRBJ1-5, with TRBD1 identical over 8 bases. This CDR3 is built from 17 residues. Germline V gene lookup returns CDR1 LNHDA and CDR2 SQIVND (reference sequence). Trimming cost V 4 bases and J 2 bases; bases outside gene matches: 10.

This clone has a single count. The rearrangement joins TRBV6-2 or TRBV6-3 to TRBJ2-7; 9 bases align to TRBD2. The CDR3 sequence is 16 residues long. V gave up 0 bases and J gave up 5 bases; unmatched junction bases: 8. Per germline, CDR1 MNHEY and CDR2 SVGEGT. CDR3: CASSYSYSGSRNEQYF. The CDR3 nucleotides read TGTGCCAGCAGTTACTCGTATAGCGGGAGCAGAAACGAGCAGTACTTC.

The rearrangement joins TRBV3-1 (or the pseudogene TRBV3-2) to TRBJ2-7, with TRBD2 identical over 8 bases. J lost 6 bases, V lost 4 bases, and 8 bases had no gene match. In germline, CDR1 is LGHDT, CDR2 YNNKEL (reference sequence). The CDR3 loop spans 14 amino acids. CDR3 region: CASSRLAQGSEQYF. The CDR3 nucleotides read TGTGCCAGCAGCCGACTAGCGCAAGGGTCCGAGCAGTACTTC.

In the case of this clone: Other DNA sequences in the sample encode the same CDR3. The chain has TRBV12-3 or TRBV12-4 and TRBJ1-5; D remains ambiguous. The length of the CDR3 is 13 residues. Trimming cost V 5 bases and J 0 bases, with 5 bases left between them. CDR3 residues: CASSPVSNQPQHF. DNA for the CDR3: TGTGCCAGCAGTCCGGTTAGCAATCAGCCCCAGCATTTT.

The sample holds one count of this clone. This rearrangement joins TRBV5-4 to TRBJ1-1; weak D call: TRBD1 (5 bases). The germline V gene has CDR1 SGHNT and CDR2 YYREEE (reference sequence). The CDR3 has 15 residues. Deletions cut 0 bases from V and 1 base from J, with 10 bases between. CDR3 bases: TGTGCCAGCAGCTTGGGGGGCGCTTCGAACACTGAAGCTTTCTTT. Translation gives CASSLGGASNTEAFF. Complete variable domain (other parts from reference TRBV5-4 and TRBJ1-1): ETGVTQSPTHLIKTRGQQVTLRCSSQSGHNTVSWYQQALGQGPQFIFQYYREEENGRGNFPPRFSGLQFPNYSSELNVNALELDDSALYLCASSLGGASNTEAFFGQGTRLTVV.

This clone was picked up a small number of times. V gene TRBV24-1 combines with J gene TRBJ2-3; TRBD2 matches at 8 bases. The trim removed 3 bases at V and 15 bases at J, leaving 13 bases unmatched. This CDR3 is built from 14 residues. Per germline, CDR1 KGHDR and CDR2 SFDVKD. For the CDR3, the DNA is TGTGCCACCAGTGATAGCGGGAGTAATCCCGGTCGTTATTTT. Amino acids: CATSDSGSNPGRYF.

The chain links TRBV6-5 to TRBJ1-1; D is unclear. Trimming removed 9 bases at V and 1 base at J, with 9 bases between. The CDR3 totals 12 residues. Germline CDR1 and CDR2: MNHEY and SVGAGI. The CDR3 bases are TGTGCCAGTAGTACGCGGAACACTGAAGCTTTCTTT. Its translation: CASSTRNTEAFF.

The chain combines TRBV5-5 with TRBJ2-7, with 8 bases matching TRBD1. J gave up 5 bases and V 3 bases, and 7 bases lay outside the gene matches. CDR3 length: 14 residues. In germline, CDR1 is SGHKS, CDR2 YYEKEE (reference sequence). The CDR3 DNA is TGTGCCAGCAGCTCCCCGACAGGGGTCCACGAGCAGTACTTC. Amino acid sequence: CASSSPTGVHEQYF.

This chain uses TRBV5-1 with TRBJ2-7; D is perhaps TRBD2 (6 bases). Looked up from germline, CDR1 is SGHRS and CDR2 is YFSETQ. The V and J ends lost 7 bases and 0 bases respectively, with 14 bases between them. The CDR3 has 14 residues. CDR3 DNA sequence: TGCGCCAGCGTCCGGGACTCAAGCTCCTACGAGCAGTACTTC. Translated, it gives CASVRDSSSYEQYF.

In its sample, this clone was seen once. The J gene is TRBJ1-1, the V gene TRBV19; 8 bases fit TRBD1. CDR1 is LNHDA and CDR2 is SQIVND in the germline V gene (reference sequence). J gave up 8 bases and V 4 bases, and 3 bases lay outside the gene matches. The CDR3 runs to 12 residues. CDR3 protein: CASSTNRGEAFF. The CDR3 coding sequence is TGTGCCAGTAGTACCAACAGGGGGGAAGCTTTCTTT.

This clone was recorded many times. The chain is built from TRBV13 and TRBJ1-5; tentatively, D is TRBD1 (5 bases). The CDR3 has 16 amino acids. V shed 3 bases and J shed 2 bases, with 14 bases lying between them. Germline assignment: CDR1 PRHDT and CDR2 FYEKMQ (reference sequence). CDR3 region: CASSFGAVGRNQPQHF. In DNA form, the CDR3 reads TGTGCCAGCAGCTTTGGGGCGGTAGGGCGCAATCAGCCCCAGCATTTT.

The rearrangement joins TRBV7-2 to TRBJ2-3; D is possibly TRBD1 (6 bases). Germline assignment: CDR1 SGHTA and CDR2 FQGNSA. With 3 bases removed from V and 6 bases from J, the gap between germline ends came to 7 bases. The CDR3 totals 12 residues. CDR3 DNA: TGTGCCAGCAGCTTTGGGGGCGATACGCAGTATTTT. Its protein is CASSFGGDTQYF.

CDR3 in DNA: TGTGCCAGCAGCTTGGGGCCTAGCGGCACCGGGGAGCTGTTTTTT. It translates to CASSLGPSGTGELFF. This chain joins TRBV5-4 and TRBJ2-2; 7 bases are a match to TRBD2. The J segment lost 4 bases and the V segment lost 0 bases, leaving 3 bases of the junction unmatched. CDR1 and CDR2 (germline): SGHNT, YYREEE (reference sequence). CDR3 length: 15 amino acids.

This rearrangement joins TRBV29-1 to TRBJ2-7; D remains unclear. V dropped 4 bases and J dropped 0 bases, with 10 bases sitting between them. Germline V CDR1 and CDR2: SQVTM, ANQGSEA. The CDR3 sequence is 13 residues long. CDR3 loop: CSVAAAISYEQYF. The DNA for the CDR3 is TGCAGCGTTGCGGCAGCGATCTCCTACGAGCAGTACTTC.

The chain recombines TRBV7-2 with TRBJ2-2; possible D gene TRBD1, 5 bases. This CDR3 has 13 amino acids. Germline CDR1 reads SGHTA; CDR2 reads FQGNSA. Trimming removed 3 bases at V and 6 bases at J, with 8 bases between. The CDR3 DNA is TGTGCCAGCAGCTTCCCAGGGCCCGGGGAGCTGTTTTTT. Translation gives CASSFPGPGELFF. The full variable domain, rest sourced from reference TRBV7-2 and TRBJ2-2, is GAGVSQSPSNKVTEKGKDVELRCDPISGHTALYWYRQSLGQGLEFLIYFQGNSAPDKSGLPSDRFSAERTGGSVSTLTIQRTQQEDSAVYLCASSFPGPGELFFGEGSRLTVL.

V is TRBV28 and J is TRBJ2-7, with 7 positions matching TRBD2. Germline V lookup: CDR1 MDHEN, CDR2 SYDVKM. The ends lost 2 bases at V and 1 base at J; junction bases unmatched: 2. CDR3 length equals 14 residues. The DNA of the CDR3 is TGTGCCAGCAGTTTAGGCGGGAGATCCTACGAGCAGTACTTC. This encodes CASSLGGRSYEQYF. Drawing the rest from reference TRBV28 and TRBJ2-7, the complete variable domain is DVKVTQSSRYLVKRTGEKVFLECVQDMDHENMFWYRQDPGLGLRLIYFSYDVKMKEKGDIPEGYSVSREKKERFSLILESASTNQTSMYLCASSLGGRSYEQYFGPGTRLTVT.

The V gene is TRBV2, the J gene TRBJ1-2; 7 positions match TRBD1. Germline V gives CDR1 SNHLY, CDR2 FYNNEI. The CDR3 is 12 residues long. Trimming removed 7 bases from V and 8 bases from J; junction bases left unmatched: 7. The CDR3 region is CASNRDSRGYTF. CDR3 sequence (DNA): TGTGCCAGCAACCGGGACAGCCGGGGCTACACCTTC.

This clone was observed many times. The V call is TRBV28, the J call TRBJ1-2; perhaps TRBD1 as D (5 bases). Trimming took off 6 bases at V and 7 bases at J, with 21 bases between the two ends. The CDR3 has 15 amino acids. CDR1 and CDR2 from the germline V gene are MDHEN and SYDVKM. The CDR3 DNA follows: TGTGCCAGCAGACCCCCTGACAGTGGGGTTTTTGGCTACACCTTC. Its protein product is CASRPPDSGVFGYTF.